A selection of T cell receptor beta chains follows, all from one sample in a study of identical twins. TCRdb redid the calling of the 5' RACE reads with MiXCR, one entry per CDR3 protein. The sample lists about 890,000 distinct CDR3 sequences; over 9% were seen once. These data were likewise used in another study, on yellow fever vaccine responses in identical twins.

Sequenced sample: PBMCs. Receptors originate from a woman aged 18 to 35 in good health. Each CDR3 is given with its conserved first and last residue. Each record gives: J gene, V gene, CDR3 protein.

TRBJ2-6	TRBV24-1	CATSSGGLGANVLSF
TRBJ2-1	TRBV6-1	CASSRPAGQGLQGEQFF
TRBJ2-2	TRBV14	CASSQPNSANTGELFF
TRBJ2-7	TRBV5-1	CASSPNPSGSSYEQYF
TRBJ2-7	TRBV2	CASSDLPGVPRASYEQYF
TRBJ1-6	TRBV20-1	CSAREVGSYNSPLHF
TRBJ1-3	TRBV7-2	CASSLASYSGNTIYF
TRBJ2-1	TRBV15	CATSSPWSRGNEQFF
TRBJ2-2	TRBV20-1	CSARSGTSGYTGELFF
TRBJ2-3	TRBV29-1	CSVGWGSTDTQYF
TRBJ1-2	TRBV12-3/TRBV12-4	CASSLATALYGYTF
TRBJ2-1	TRBV28	CASSFSATRYNEQFF
TRBJ1-5	TRBV5-5	CASSLWGVSNQPQHF
TRBJ1-1	TRBV11-2	CASSFPLGKLNTEAFF
TRBJ2-7	TRBV12-3/TRBV12-4	CASSRGGRSYEQYF
TRBJ2-1	TRBV20-1	CSAPLAGPNNEQFF
TRBJ2-7	TRBV20-1	CSARDITSGNLLSYEQYF
TRBJ1-2	TRBV6-5	CASSHPGQGYYGYTF
TRBJ2-2	TRBV5-1	CASTPGDINTGELFF
TRBJ2-3	TRBV24-1	CATSDPHRESTDTQYF
TRBJ2-7	TRBV14	CASSRSGGEQYF
TRBJ2-2	TRBV5-4	CASSPEPARGSTGELFF
TRBJ2-5	TRBV20-1	CSAPLMRGTYQETQYF
TRBJ2-7	TRBV11-2	CASSLLGRKTYEQYF
TRBJ2-3	TRBV2	CASIGGRAADTQYF
TRBJ2-5	TRBV4-1	CASSQEGAGETQYF
TRBJ2-2	TRBV4-1	CASSHGQTRRTGELFF
TRBJ2-3	TRBV27	CASSLSIGAGAGDTQYF
TRBJ2-1	TRBV6-1	CATRVGSYNEQFF
TRBJ1-5	TRBV5-6	CASSLGGRGNQPQHF
TRBJ2-3	TRBV12-3/TRBV12-4	CASNELAGGPDTQYF
TRBJ2-3	TRBV2	CASSELVLTDTQYF
TRBJ2-2	TRBV7-9	CASSLAPDGRTGELFF